The 21 T cell receptor beta chains below were found in one sample sequenced in a study of shared clonotypes between healthy human individuals. Repertoires were generated with immunoSEQ multiplex PCR, while TCRdb's copy carries only in-frame clones and drops some. The data show approximately 2.1 million clones, more than 85% seen once. The sample was naive CD4+ T cells from PBMCs. Indicated subset: CD45RA+ positively selected. All receptors come from a man between 18 and 29 years old in good health. Some clones in this sample may be carry-over from other donors' samples.

The chain has TRBV6-5 and TRBJ2-6, with TRBD2 as a possible D gene (5 bases). CDR3 length: 15 residues. Germline V CDR1 and CDR2: MNHEY, SVGAGI. V was shortened by 5 bases and J by 1 base, with 9 bases between the two germline ends. The CDR3 is CASSPRGSGANVLTF. In nucleotides, the CDR3 is TGTGCCAGCAGTCCCAGAGGGTCTGGGGCCAACGTCCTGACTTTC.

This chain joins TRBV14 and TRBJ2-3; D is undetermined. Germline V CDR1 and CDR2: SGHDN, FVKESK. Deletions cut 1 base from V and 2 bases from J, with 10 bases between. The CDR3 runs to 15 residues. The CDR3 sequence: CASSQAMFLTDTQYF. DNA for the CDR3: TGTGCCAGCAGCCAAGCTATGTTCCTCACAGATACGCAGTATTTT.

The chain couples TRBV14 to TRBJ2-6; 7 bases line up with TRBD1. Losses at the gene ends were 5 bases for V and 1 base for J; bases not matched to a gene: 11. The CDR3 has 18 amino acids. Germline V gives CDR1 SGHDN, CDR2 FVKESK. CDR3 residues: CASSGGQNFPSGANVLTF. CDR3 in DNA: TGTGCCAGCAGCGGGGGACAGAATTTCCCATCTGGGGCCAACGTCCTGACTTTC. The whole variable domain, filled in from reference TRBV14 and TRBJ2-6, reads EAGVTQFPSHSVIEKGQTVTLRCDPISGHDNLYWYRRVMGKEIKFLLHFVKESKQDESGMPNNRFLAERTGGTYSTLKVQPAELEDSGVYFCASSGGQNFPSGANVLTFGAGSRLTVL.

The table lists this clone with a few counts. V is TRBV11-3 and J is TRBJ1-1; tentatively, D is TRBD1 (6 bases). The CDR3 runs 15 residues. With 1 base removed from V and 5 bases from J, the gap between germline ends came to 14 bases. Germline values: CDR1 SGHNT, CDR2 YENEEA. In DNA, the CDR3 is TGTGCCAGCAGCTTAGGGCAGGGGCGAGATACTGAAGCTTTCTTT. Its translation: CASSLGQGRDTEAFF.

The chain employs TRBV7-9 and TRBJ1-1; weak D call: TRBD1 (5 bases). The length of the CDR3 is 13 residues. The V end lost 2 bases, the J end lost 5 bases, and 9 bases lay between the germline ends. Germline V lookup: CDR1 SEHNR, CDR2 FQNEAQ (reference sequence). CDR3 loop: CASSLQGPTEAFF. The CDR3 nucleotides are TGTGCCAGCAGCTTACAGGGCCCTACTGAAGCTTTCTTT.

This clone appeared once. The chain is built from TRBV5-4 and TRBJ2-4; D tentatively fits TRBD1 or TRBD2 (6 bases each). CDR3 size: 17 residues. Germline V lookup: CDR1 SGHNT, CDR2 YYREEE (reference sequence). Deletions cut 4 bases from V and 5 bases from J, with 22 bases between. CDR3 in DNA: TGTGCCAGCAGCCCGGTCGGGGGCAGGGTGGGGGAAAACATTCAGTACTTC. Its protein is CASSPVGGRVGENIQYF.

V is TRBV9 and J is TRBJ2-5; tentatively, D is TRBD2 (6 bases). CDR3 size: 13 residues. Germline CDR1 reads SGDLS; CDR2 reads YYNGEE. The V and J ends lost 3 bases and 5 bases respectively, with 11 bases between them. CDR3 protein: CASSAGAWETQYF. Written as DNA, the CDR3 is TGTGCCAGCAGCGCGGGAGCTTGGGAGACCCAGTACTTC.

The chain couples TRBV28 to TRBJ1-2; 9 positions agree with TRBD1. The CDR3 covers 13 residues. Germline V gives CDR1 MDHEN, CDR2 SYDVKM. V shed 7 bases, J shed 8 bases, and the junction held 8 bases outside the gene matches. CDR3 DNA sequence: TGTGCCAGCACCAACGGACAGGGGTCCGGCTACACCTTC. Its protein is CASTNGQGSGYTF.

Worth noting for this clone: The same CDR3 arises from other DNA sequences in this sample as well. The chain couples TRBV2 to TRBJ2-2; 8 nucleotides align to TRBD1. The CDR3 is 15 amino acids. Losses at the gene ends were 0 bases for V and 5 bases for J; bases not matched to a gene: 2. Looked up from germline, CDR1 is SNHLY and CDR2 is FYNNEI. The CDR3 DNA follows: TGTGCCAGCAGTGAAGCCGGACAGGGAACCGGGGAGCTGTTTTTT. This codes for CASSEAGQGTGELFF. The whole variable domain, filled in from reference TRBV2 and TRBJ2-2, reads EPEVTQTPSHQVTQMGQEVILRCVPISNHLYFYWYRQILGQKVEFLVSFYNNEISEKSEIFDDQFSVERPDGSNFTLKIRSTKLEDSAMYFCASSEAGQGTGELFFGEGSRLTVL.

This clone came up once. This sequence joins TRBV5-4 and TRBJ2-1, with 10 bases that match TRBD2. The CDR3 runs to 15 residues. The V gene end was trimmed by 1 base and the J gene end by 7 bases; junction bases not matched to a gene: 5. From germline, CDR1 is SGHNT and CDR2 YYREEE (reference sequence). CDR3 amino acids: CASSLMSGRANEQFF. As DNA, the CDR3 is TGTGCCAGCAGCTTGATGAGCGGGAGGGCTAATGAGCAGTTCTTC.

The chain is built from TRBV29-1 and TRBJ1-5; no clear D. This CDR3 is built from 12 residues. Germline CDR1 and CDR2: SQVTM and ANQGSEA. The CDR3 here is CSARANNQPQHF. DNA of the CDR3: TGCTCGGCCCGCGCCAACAATCAGCCCCAGCATTTT.

J is TRBJ2-3 and V is TRBV28, with D unclear. Trimming stripped 6 bases from V and 6 bases from J, with 22 bases between. Germline CDR1 is MDHEN and CDR2 is SYDVKM. The CDR3 is made up of 16 amino acids. The chain's CDR3 is CASRPWSGPKADTQYF. The CDR3 region has the DNA TGTGCCAGCAGACCTTGGTCCGGACCTAAGGCGGATACGCAGTATTTT.

This chain connects TRBV28 to TRBJ2-7; 8 positions agree with TRBD1. V dropped 3 bases and J dropped 2; count of bases not matched to a gene: 3. Looked up from germline, CDR1 is MDHEN and CDR2 is SYDVKM. The CDR3 sequence is 14 residues long. CDR3 region: CASSLTGETYEQYF. CDR3 nucleotides: TGTGCCAGCAGTTTGACAGGGGAGACCTACGAGCAGTACTTC.

The chain has TRBV10-3 and TRBJ2-7; 13 bases are shared with TRBD2. Germline V gives CDR1 ENHRY, CDR2 SYGVKD. The CDR3 totals 14 residues. The ends lost 7 bases at V and 4 bases at J; junction bases unmatched: 4. The CDR3 sequence: CAIKGTSGVYEQYF. The CDR3 DNA reads TGTGCCATCAAAGGGACTAGCGGGGTGTACGAGCAGTACTTC.

The genes are TRBV5-4 and TRBJ1-2, with 12 positions matching TRBD1. CDR1 is SGHNT, CDR2 YYREEE, per germline (reference sequence). The CDR3 is made up of 17 amino acids. Trimming removed 4 bases from V and 6 bases from J; junction bases left unmatched: 13. The CDR3, as DNA: TGTGCCAGCAGCCTAGCGATGGGACAGGGGGCGCGTGATGGCTACACCTTC. This gives the protein CASSLAMGQGARDGYTF.

The chain couples TRBV28 to TRBJ2-7; 7 nucleotides match TRBD1. The junction had 6 bases not matched to a gene; V was cut back by 3 bases and J by 1 base. The CDR3 runs to 15 residues. The germline V gene encodes CDR1 MDHEN and CDR2 SYDVKM. The DNA of the CDR3 is TGTGCCAGCAGTTTCCTAGCAGGGGGATCCTACGAGCAGTACTTC. Its translation: CASSFLAGGSYEQYF.

The chain couples TRBV28 to TRBJ2-7, with 8 bases aligning to TRBD1. V gave up 4 bases and J gave up 6 bases; unmatched junction bases: 11. Per the germline V gene, CDR1 is MDHEN and CDR2 is SYDVKM. CDR3 length equals 15 residues. CDR3 nucleotide sequence: TGTGCCAGCAGTTCCCAGACAGGGGTCCCCCGCGAGCAGTACTTC. Its translation: CASSSQTGVPREQYF.

This chain connects TRBV19 to TRBJ2-7; 10 bases map to TRBD2. Germline values: CDR1 LNHDA, CDR2 SQIVND (reference sequence). V trimming: 7 bases; J trimming: 0 bases; junction bases outside the gene matches: 6. This CDR3 contains 15 residues. CDR3 in amino acids: CASTASGSSSYEQYF. The CDR3 DNA reads TGTGCCAGTACGGCTAGCGGGAGTTCCTCCTACGAGCAGTACTTC. Filled out from reference TRBV19 and TRBJ2-7, the complete variable domain reads DGGITQSPKYLFRKEGQNVTLSCEQNLNHDAMYWYRQDPGQGLRLIYYSQIVNDFQKGDIAEGYSVSREKKESFPLTVTSAQKNPTAFYLCASTASGSSSYEQYFGPGTRLTVT.

The rearrangement uses TRBV9 and TRBJ2-1, with TRBD1 as a possible D gene (6 bases). The CDR3 is made up of 15 amino acids. V was shortened by 0 bases and J by 2 bases, with 9 bases between the two germline ends. Germline CDR1 and CDR2: SGDLS and YYNGEE. CDR3 in amino acids: CASSVGDTAYNEQFF. Written as DNA, the CDR3 is TGTGCCAGCAGCGTAGGGGACACTGCCTACAATGAGCAGTTCTTC.

This clone occurred once. The final CDR3 position lacks the conserved phenylalanine or tryptophan, pointing to a likely read error. The chain employs TRBV7-2 and TRBJ2-7; 7 bases align to TRBD2. The CDR3 extends over 16 amino acids. J lost 0 bases, V lost 2 bases, and 7 bases had no gene match. Germline CDR1 SGHTA, CDR2 FQGNSA. The CDR3, as DNA: TGTGCCAGCAGCTTAAGGAGCGGGATTAGCTCCTACGAGCAGTACCTC. It specifies CASSLRSGISSYEQYL.

V and J are TRBV7-9 and TRBJ2-5, with D hard to call. V lost 4 bases and J lost 11, with 14 bases in between. Germline V lookup: CDR1 SEHNR, CDR2 FQNEAQ (reference sequence). This CDR3 is 12 amino acids long. The CDR3 reads CASSSDMDQQYF. The CDR3 DNA follows: TGTGCCAGCAGCTCCGACATGGACCAGCAGTACTTC.